This T cell receptor (beta chain) was recovered during a study of blood T cell repertoires in COVID-19. At the level of the study: The United States, Italy and Spain provided the acute and convalescent COVID-19 samples.

The V and J ends lost 5 bases and 1 base, in that order; junction bases with no gene match: 4. CDR1 is MGHRA and CDR2 is YSYEKL in the germline V gene. This CDR3 region has 14 residues. Individuals drawn from under 30 US areas were roughly 18 to 100 years old. Original analysis: Amplified reference gene primers provided the basis for estimating nucleated cell counts. Assay: immunoSEQ multiplex PCR; the TCRdb copy retains only in-frame clones and omits some. That table furnishes V, J and clone size, whereas the DNA furnished D and trimming. The sample has hundreds of thousands of clones; 88% are singletons.

The sequence derives from a woman aged 40 to 50 with acute COVID-19. The chain is built from TRBV4-1 and TRBJ1-1; 7 nucleotides align to TRBD1. The sample comprised PBMCs or T cells enriched from blood (not recorded which). The CDR3 bases are TGCGCCAGCAGCGCGGGGACAGAGAACACTGAAGCTTTCTTT. Its protein is CASSAGTENTEAFF.